This record looks at one T cell receptor beta chain sequence and its context. TCRdb keeps only in-frame clones here, not all; method: immunoSEQ multiplex PCR. The table shows about 350,000 clones, with roughly 85% occurring only once. Germline CDR1 and CDR2: WSHSY and SAAADI. The CDR3 has 16 residues. With V trimmed by 3 bases and J by 3 bases, 5 bases remained unmatched. These data come from a study of Ad26.COV2.S vaccination and SARS-CoV-2 variants. Treatment of the sample: about 20 received Ad26.COV2.S at low or high dose, single or two shots; a few received placebo; per-sample allocation not given. Specimens were obtained on day 63 following the first vaccine or placebo injection.

V gene TRBV10-2 combines with J gene TRBJ2-2; 9 bases are a match to TRBD1. The input for sequencing was peripheral blood, taken in a trial of Ad26.COV2.S vaccine versus placebo. The sequence was obtained from a person between 18 and 65 years old who received the Ad26.COV2.S COVID-19 vaccine or a placebo. The CDR3: CASSDGDRADTGELFF. CDR3 sequence (DNA): TGCGCCAGCAGTGATGGGGACAGGGCTGACACCGGGGAGCTGTTTTTT.